This passage covers 4 T cell receptor beta chains from one sample sequenced in a study of blood T cell repertoires in COVID-19. Repertoires were generated with immunoSEQ multiplex PCR, while TCRdb's copy carries only in-frame clones and drops some. The profile shows about 280,000 clones, 90% of them singletons. Sequencing was done on a sample of PBMCs or T cells enriched from blood (not recorded which). These receptors were obtained from a young woman with acute COVID-19.

The V call is TRBV2, the J call TRBJ2-4; TRBD1 is a possible D gene (6 bases). V was trimmed by 5 bases and J by 4 bases, leaving 12 bases between them. In germline, CDR1 is SNHLY, CDR2 FYNNEI. The length of the CDR3 is 14 residues. CDR3 DNA: TGTGCCAGCAGTCCACGGGACAATAAAAACATTCAGTACTTC. Amino acids: CASSPRDNKNIQYF.

The chain recombines TRBV9 with TRBJ2-1; perhaps TRBD2 as D (6 bases). The germline V and J ends were trimmed by 3 bases and 1 base, with 14 bases remaining between them. The CDR3 has 16 amino acids. CDR1 and CDR2 (germline): SGDLS, YYNGEE. CDR3 sequence reads: CASSDSHGSSYNEQFF. The CDR3 DNA is TGTGCCAGCAGCGACTCTCACGGGAGTTCCTACAATGAGCAGTTCTTC.

The chain uses TRBV20-1 and TRBJ2-7; TRBD2 matches 7 bases. V was clipped by 3 bases and J by 5 bases; unmatched bases: 7. The CDR3 contains 13 residues. CDR1 DFQATT and CDR2 SNEGSKA come from the germline V gene (reference sequence). In DNA, the CDR3 is TGCAGTGCTAGTTTGACTAGCATTAACGAGCAGTACTTC. Encoded protein: CSASLTSINEQYF.

DNA for the CDR3: TGTGCCAGCAGCTTGGCCGAGGGCTACGAGCAGTACTTC. This encodes CASSLAEGYEQYF. The chain is built from TRBV5-4 and TRBJ2-7, with D possibly matching TRBD2 (5 bases). Germline lookup yields CDR1 SGHNT and CDR2 YYREEE (reference sequence). V was pared by 0 bases and J by 3 bases, with 7 bases between. The CDR3 loop spans 13 amino acids.